Below are 23 T cell receptor beta chains sequenced from a single sample in a study of T cells in Graves' hyperthyroidism and ophthalmopathy. The CDR3 regions of TCR beta were amplified from RNA transcripts. HTBI primers were used for first-round RT-PCR of the TCR CDR3. In TCRdb, the multiplex PCR reads were re-called with MiXCR into one record per CDR3 protein. The table shows approximately 530,000 distinct CDR3 sequences, with 15% to 20% occurring only once. Sequences were obtained from blood. The receptors originated from a man aged 35 to 55 with Graves' ophthalmopathy.

The J gene is TRBJ2-1, the V gene TRBV6-1; possible D gene TRBD2, 5 bases. The CDR3 covers 11 residues. In germline, CDR1 is MNHNS, CDR2 SASEGT. Deletions cut 6 bases from V and 12 bases from J, with 12 bases between. The CDR3 here is CASRSGAGQFF. The CDR3 DNA follows: TGTGCCAGCAGGAGCGGTGCGGGGCAGTTCTTC.

This clonotype was observed a few times. The chain couples TRBV12-3 or TRBV12-4 to TRBJ2-5, with D perhaps TRBD2 (6 bases). The CDR3 spans 15 residues. Trimming took off 6 bases at V and 5 bases at J, with 19 bases between the two ends. The CDR3 bases are TGTGCCAGCAGGGCTGAGGACTACTGGGGGGAGACCCAGTACTTC. Its translation: CASRAEDYWGETQYF.

A note on this clonotype: The missing conserved phenylalanine or tryptophan at the end of this CDR3 makes a read error likely. The J gene is TRBJ2-5, the V gene TRBV20-1; TRBD1 matches at 9 bases. The CDR3 has 15 amino acids. V lost 0 bases, J lost 2 bases, and 4 bases stayed unmatched. Germline lookup yields CDR1 DFQATT and CDR2 SNEGSKA (reference sequence). The CDR3 DNA reads as TGCAGTGCTAGAGAGACAGGGGGTATACAAGAGACCCAGTACCTC. Amino acid sequence: CSARETGGIQETQYL.

This clonotype showed up just a few times. The chain uses TRBV6-1 and TRBJ1-1; D gene unclear. This CDR3 comprises 12 residues. Trimming took 6 bases from V and 1 from J, leaving 6 bases between them. From germline, CDR1 is MNHNS and CDR2 SASEGT. CDR3 protein: CASRFGNTEAFF. DNA of the CDR3: TGTGCCAGCAGGTTTGGGAACACTGAAGCTTTCTTT.

The V gene is TRBV7-6, the J gene TRBJ2-1, with 14 bases lining up with TRBD2. The germline V gene encodes CDR1 SGHVS and CDR2 FNYEAQ. V dropped 1 base and J dropped 8; count of bases not matched to a gene: 10. The CDR3 runs to 18 residues. The chain's CDR3 is CASSLGSGTSGRGHEQFF. The CDR3 nucleotides read TGTGCCAGCAGCTTAGGCTCAGGGACTAGCGGGAGAGGGCATGAGCAGTTCTTC. Complete variable domain (other parts from reference TRBV7-6 and TRBJ2-1): GAGVSQSPRYKVTKRGQDVALRCDPISGHVSLYWYRQALGQGPEFLTYFNYEAQQDKSGLPNDRFSAERPEGSISTLTIQRTEQRDSAMYRCASSLGSGTSGRGHEQFFGPGTRLTVL.

This clonotype was counted only a few times. This chain uses TRBV7-3 with TRBJ2-5; D not resolved. The germline V gene encodes CDR1 SGHTA and CDR2 FQGTGA. The CDR3 is made up of 13 amino acids. V was cut by 5 bases and J by 4 bases, with 11 bases left in between. As DNA, the CDR3 is TGTGCCAGCAGCCACCAACATGGAGAGACCCAGTACTTC. Translated: CASSHQHGETQYF.

This clonotype has just a few counts. This chain connects TRBV6-5 to TRBJ1-4; D unclear. Trimming cost V 2 bases and J 3 bases, with 13 bases left between them. The CDR3 sequence is 16 residues long. Germline V gene lookup returns CDR1 MNHEY and CDR2 SVGAGI. The DNA of the CDR3 is TGTGCCAGCAGTTACCTTTCGGGATCTCCTAATGAAAAACTGTTTTTT. It translates to CASSYLSGSPNEKLFF.

Points on this clonotype: A read error may account for a junction end that differs from germline. The chain employs TRBV20-1 and TRBJ2-3; D might be TRBD1 (5 bases). Germline CDR1 and CDR2: DFQATT and SNEGSKA (reference sequence). The CDR3 runs to 11 residues. The CDR3 nucleotides are TGCAGTGCTATTCTGACAGATACGCAGTGTTTT. Its protein product is CSAILTDTQCF.

This clonotype was seen more than once but under ten times. J is TRBJ2-3 and V is TRBV10-3; no clear D gene. CDR1 and CDR2 (germline): ENHRY, SYGVKD. V dropped 6 bases and J dropped 2 bases, with 12 bases sitting between them. The CDR3 runs 14 residues. The CDR3 DNA sequence: TGTGCCATCAGACGCCTAGGTTCCACAGATACGCAGTATTTT. This codes for CAIRRLGSTDTQYF.

The chain uses TRBV30 and TRBJ1-1; no clear D gene. The V end lost 3 bases, the J end lost 10 bases, and 12 bases lay between the germline ends. CDR1 GTSNPN and CDR2 SVGIG come from the germline V gene (reference sequence). The CDR3 sequence is 11 residues long. The DNA for the CDR3 is TGTGCCTGGAGCCCAGCCGAGGGAGCTTTCTTT. It encodes CAWSPAEGAFF.

Turning to this clonotype: One base away lies a much larger clone, so this may be a sequencing read error. Likely a read error: the CDR3 ends without its conserved phenylalanine or tryptophan. V is TRBV2 and J is TRBJ2-5; D gene unclear. The CDR3 spans 13 residues. The germline gives CDR1 SNHLY, CDR2 FYNNEI. The ends were cut back, 8 bases at V and 3 bases at J, with 13 bases in the middle. The CDR3 bases are TGTGCCAGCTTCGATGCGTTAAAAGAGACCCAGTACCTC. Amino acid sequence: CASFDALKETQYL.

The gene calls are TRBV14 and TRBJ2-1; D remains ambiguous. V shed 3 bases and J shed 0 bases, with 12 bases lying between them. The germline V gene encodes CDR1 SGHDN and CDR2 FVKESK. The CDR3 covers 16 residues. The CDR3 region has the DNA TGTGCCAGCAGCCACTGGCAGACGAGCTCCTACAATGAGCAGTTCTTC. It encodes CASSHWQTSSYNEQFF.

This clonotype has more than one count but fewer than ten. The gene calls are TRBV4-1 and TRBJ1-5; 8 bases fit TRBD1. J was trimmed by 7 bases and V by 1 base; bases with no gene match: 6. CDR1 and CDR2 (germline): MGHRA, YSYEKL. The CDR3 is 15 residues long. The CDR3 DNA reads TGCGCCAGCAGCCAAGGGACAGGGTCTGGGCAGCCCCAGCATTTT. Translated: CASSQGTGSGQPQHF.

There are many counts of this clonotype. The chain employs TRBV11-2 and TRBJ2-7; D not resolved. The germline CDR1 and CDR2 sequences are SGHAT and FQNNGV. This CDR3 comprises 15 residues. V lost 1 base to trimming and J lost 0 bases, with 10 bases between them. CDR3 residues: CASSLVGPTSYEQYF. Written as DNA, the CDR3 is TGTGCCAGCAGCTTAGTCGGGCCCACCTCCTACGAGCAGTACTTC.

This clonotype has ten or more counts. This chain joins TRBV11-2 and TRBJ2-5; 15 bases match TRBD2. In germline, CDR1 is SGHAT, CDR2 FQNNGV. The CDR3 runs to 17 residues. With 4 bases clipped from V and 5 bases from J, the junction kept 8 bases outside the gene matches. The CDR3 coding sequence is TGTGCCAGCAGCTCGCGGACTAGCGGGGGGGCCGAGGAGACCCAGTACTTC. Translated: CASSSRTSGGAEETQYF.

This clonotype was picked up a small number of times. V and J are TRBV18 and TRBJ2-3; no reliable D call. This CDR3 has 17 amino acids. The V and J ends lost 2 bases and 2 bases respectively, with 17 bases between them. CDR1 and CDR2 (germline): KGHSH, LQKENI. CDR3 DNA: TGTGCCAGCTCACCAACCCGGGCCGCCGTACCCACAGATACGCAGTATTTT. It translates to CASSPTRAAVPTDTQYF. Full variable domain (outside the CDR3, taken from reference TRBV18 and TRBJ2-3): NAGVMQNPRHLVRRRGQEARLRCSPMKGHSHVYWYRQLPEEGLKFMVYLQKENIIDESGMPKERFSAEFPKEGPSILRIQQVVRGDSAAYFCASSPTRAAVPTDTQYFGPGTRLTVL.

This rearrangement joins TRBV20-1 to TRBJ2-3; D is ambiguous. The CDR3 has 15 residues. CDR1 and CDR2 from the germline V gene are DFQATT and SNEGSKA (reference sequence). The germline V and J ends were trimmed by 6 bases and 0 bases, with 16 bases remaining between them. The CDR3 DNA reads TGCAGTGCCCCGAGCAGGATAACTAGCACAGATACGCAGTATTTT. It is translated as CSAPSRITSTDTQYF.

The chain is built from TRBV6-2 or TRBV6-3 and TRBJ2-2; D not certain. The germline V gene has CDR1 MNHEY and CDR2 SVGEGT. The CDR3 length is 15 residues. Trimming stripped 4 bases from V and 5 bases from J, with 14 bases between. The CDR3 DNA sequence: TGTGCCAGCAGTTTCACGGGCCCAGAAACCGGGGAGCTGTTTTTT. It yields the protein CASSFTGPETGELFF.

The chain carries TRBV5-1 and TRBJ2-1; 9 bases map to TRBD1. V lost 3 bases to trimming and J lost 3 bases; unmatched junction nucleotides: 4. Germline CDR1 is SGHRS and CDR2 is YFSETQ. The CDR3 runs 15 residues. The CDR3 DNA is TGCGCCAGCAGCTCGGGACAGGGCGTCTACAATGAGCAGTTCTTC. Translated: CASSSGQGVYNEQFF.

At least ten counts were recorded for this clonotype. The genes are TRBV11-2 and TRBJ2-1, with D possibly being TRBD2 (6 bases). From germline, CDR1 is SGHAT and CDR2 FQNNGV. With 0 bases removed from V and 7 bases from J, the gap between germline ends came to 22 bases. There are 18 residues in the CDR3. CDR3 in amino acids: CASSLDGVGSAGENEQFF. For the CDR3, the DNA is TGTGCCAGCAGCTTAGATGGGGTCGGGAGCGCCGGGGAGAATGAGCAGTTCTTC. The full variable domain, in which reference TRBV11-2 and TRBJ2-1 provide the parts outside the CDR3, is EAGVAQSPRYKIIEKRQSVAFWCNPISGHATLYWYQQILGQGPKLLIQFQNNGVVDDSQLPKDRFSAERLKGVDSTLKIQPAKLEDSAVYLCASSLDGVGSAGENEQFFGPGTRLTVL.

The table lists this clonotype with many counts. The V call is TRBV2, the J call TRBJ1-5; D remains ambiguous. CDR3 length: 16 residues. V was cut by 4 bases and J by 5 bases, with 18 bases left in between. Germline values: CDR1 SNHLY, CDR2 FYNNEI. This chain's CDR3 is CASSAFDTRWDQPQHF. The CDR3 bases are TGTGCCAGCAGTGCCTTTGACACACGATGGGATCAGCCCCAGCATTTT. Combining the CDR3 with reference TRBV2 and TRBJ1-5 gives the whole variable domain EPEVTQTPSHQVTQMGQEVILRCVPISNHLYFYWYRQILGQKVEFLVSFYNNEISEKSEIFDDQFSVERPDGSNFTLKIRSTKLEDSAMYFCASSAFDTRWDQPQHFGDGTRLSIL.

This clonotype was observed a few times. This chain uses TRBV12-5 with TRBJ2-1; 9 bases align to TRBD2. Germline-derived CDR1 and CDR2 are LGHNT and FRNRAP. The CDR3 is 15 residues long. V lost 0 bases, J lost 7 bases, and 4 bases stayed unmatched. The CDR3 coding sequence is TGTGCTAGTGGTTTGGTGCGCGGGGGGGCAAATGAGCAGTTCTTC. It yields the protein CASGLVRGGANEQFF.

The gene calls are TRBV5-1 and TRBJ1-2, with 7 positions matching TRBD1. This CDR3 has 14 amino acids. Trimming removed 0 bases from V and 8 bases from J; junction bases left unmatched: 7. Per the germline V gene, CDR1 is SGHRS and CDR2 is YFSETQ. The CDR3 is CASSLDDRVGGYTF. CDR3 bases: TGCGCCAGCAGCTTGGACGACAGGGTTGGCGGCTACACCTTC.